The next 10 T cell receptor beta chains were all read from a single sample in a study of cytomegalovirus exposure and HLA in healthy donors. TCRdb keeps only in-frame clones here, not all; method: immunoSEQ multiplex PCR. The data hold about 300,000 clones, with approximately 88% observed a single time. The specimen was PBMCs. The receptor set was obtained from a young woman in good health and CMV-seronegative.

The rearrangement uses TRBV30 and TRBJ1-2, with 7 nucleotides matching TRBD1. Germline lookup yields CDR1 GTSNPN and CDR2 SVGIG (reference sequence). The CDR3 runs to 14 residues. Losses at the gene ends were 1 base for V and 2 bases for J; bases not matched to a gene: 4. The CDR3 DNA follows: TGTGCCTGGAGTGGGGACAGCCTAAACTATGGCTACACCTTC. Translated, it gives CAWSGDSLNYGYTF.

V is TRBV6-4 and J is TRBJ2-3; TRBD2 matches 13 bases. CDR1 and CDR2 (germline): MRHNA, SNTAGT. The CDR3 has 17 amino acids. The V gene end was trimmed by 11 bases and the J gene end by 3 bases; junction bases not matched to a gene: 14. CDR3 DNA sequence: TGTGCCGCCAGGGGGACTAGCGGGACATGGGGGACAGATACGCAGTATTTT. Translated, it gives CAARGTSGTWGTDTQYF.

The rearrangement joins TRBV6-5 to TRBJ2-2; the D is unclear. Trimming shortened V by 3 bases and J by 5 bases, and 16 bases separated the two germline ends. CDR1 is MNHEY, CDR2 SVGAGI, per germline. The CDR3 length is 16 residues. In nucleotides, the CDR3 is TGTGCCAGCAGTTATAGTACATTAGAGGCTACCGGGGAGCTGTTTTTT. It specifies CASSYSTLEATGELFF.

This clone was observed a handful of times. The chain couples TRBV28 to TRBJ2-4; 10 positions agree with TRBD1. Losses at the gene ends were 10 bases for V and 7 bases for J; bases not matched to a gene: 7. The CDR3 consists of 13 residues. Germline assignment: CDR1 MDHEN and CDR2 SYDVKM. The CDR3 spells CAIRRTGGNIQYF. The CDR3 DNA reads as TGTGCCATCAGGAGGACAGGGGGGAACATTCAGTACTTC.

This sequence joins TRBV4-1 and TRBJ2-7; possibly TRBD2 for D (5 bases). CDR3 length: 15 residues. V gave up 4 bases and J gave up 3 bases, with 16 bases separating them. Germline V CDR1 and CDR2: MGHRA, YSYEKL. CDR3 bases: TGCGCCAGCAGCCCTAATCGGGGTAGCCGCTACGAGCAGTACTTC. Its protein is CASSPNRGSRYEQYF.

This rearrangement joins TRBV5-1 to TRBJ1-2, with 8 bases identical to TRBD1. Per germline, CDR1 SGHRS and CDR2 YFSETQ. The CDR3 covers 14 residues. Trimming took 4 bases from V and 8 from J; bases not matched to a gene: 10. CDR3 sequence reads: CASSTDRVRVGYTF. CDR3 DNA: TGCGCCAGCAGCACGGACAGGGTGCGAGTAGGCTACACCTTC. Variable domain in full (rest from reference TRBV5-1 and TRBJ1-2): KAGVTQTPRYLIKTRGQQVTLSCSPISGHRSVSWYQQTPGQGLQFLFEYFSETQRNKGNFPGRFSGRQFSNSRSEMNVSTLELGDSALYLCASSTDRVRVGYTFGSGTRLTVV.

This chain uses TRBV15 with TRBJ2-3; 9 positions agree with TRBD2. This CDR3 is 15 amino acids long. The V gene's germline CDR1 is LNHNV and CDR2 YYDKDF (reference sequence). V dropped 2 bases and J dropped 4; count of bases not matched to a gene: 4. CDR3 nucleotide sequence: TGTGCCACCAGCAGACCTTTAGCGGGAGCAGATACGCAGTATTTT. It translates to CATSRPLAGADTQYF.

Remarks on this clone: A junction end diverges from the germline sequence, so it may reflect a read error. The chain joins TRBV7-2 to TRBJ2-7, with 12 bases identical to TRBD2. Germline V lookup: CDR1 SGHTA, CDR2 FQGNSA. This CDR3 spans 15 amino acids. For the CDR3, the DNA is TGTGTCAGCAGCTTACGGACTAGCGGGATCTACGAGCAGTACTTC. This translates into CVSSLRTSGIYEQYF.

This clone has ten or more counts. The chain employs TRBV2 and TRBJ1-5; TRBD1 agrees at 10 bases. CDR3 length: 15 amino acids. Germline V gene lookup returns CDR1 SNHLY and CDR2 FYNNEI. The trim removed 3 bases at V and 11 bases at J, leaving 10 bases unmatched. Here the CDR3 DNA reads TGTGCCAGCAGTGAGAGGACAGGGGGTATAGGTGCCCAGCATTTT. This gives the protein CASSERTGGIGAQHF.

This chain links TRBV10-3 with TRBJ2-3; the D gene is possibly TRBD1 (6 bases). V dropped 4 bases and J dropped 0 bases, with 11 bases sitting between them. CDR3 length: 15 residues. The germline V gene encodes CDR1 ENHRY and CDR2 SYGVKD. The CDR3, as DNA: TGTGCCATCAGTGGGTACAGGGAAAGCACAGATACGCAGTATTTT. Its translation is CAISGYRESTDTQYF.